Sequencing of this T cell receptor beta chain was carried out in a study of beta chain features in type 1 diabetes. What was sequenced were expressed TCRB transcripts, since all of the isolated RNA had been reverse transcribed. Clones were read by immunoSEQ multiplex PCR, and TCRdb kept only the in-frame ones, dropping some. The table has approximately 170,000 clones, about 9.1% seen once. V was trimmed by 1 base and J by 3 bases, leaving 7 bases between them. This CDR3 is built from 13 residues. The germline V gene has CDR1 SGHNT and CDR2 YYREEE (reference sequence). The clonotype was recovered from a woman aged 18-29 years in good health. The genes are TRBV5-4 and TRBJ2-5; D call uncertain. Sequencing was done on a sample of central memory CD4+ T cells from blood. CDR3 coding DNA: TGTGCCAGCAGCTTGACAAGCGAAGAGACCCAGTACTTC. Its translation is CASSLTSEETQYF.